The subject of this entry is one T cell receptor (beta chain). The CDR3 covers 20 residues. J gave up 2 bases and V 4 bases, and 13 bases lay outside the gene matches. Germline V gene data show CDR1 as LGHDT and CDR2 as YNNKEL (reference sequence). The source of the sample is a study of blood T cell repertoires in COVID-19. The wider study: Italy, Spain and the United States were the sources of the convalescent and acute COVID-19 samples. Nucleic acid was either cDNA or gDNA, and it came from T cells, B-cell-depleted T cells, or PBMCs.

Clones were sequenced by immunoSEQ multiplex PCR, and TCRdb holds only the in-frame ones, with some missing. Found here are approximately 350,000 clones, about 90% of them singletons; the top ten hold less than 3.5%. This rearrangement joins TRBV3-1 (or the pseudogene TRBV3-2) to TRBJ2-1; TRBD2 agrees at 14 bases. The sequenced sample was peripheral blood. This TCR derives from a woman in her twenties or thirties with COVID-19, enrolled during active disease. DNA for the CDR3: TGTGCCAGCAGCCTTCGACTGGTGGGACTAGCGGGGGTCGCCTACAATGAGCAGTTCTTC. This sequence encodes CASSLRLVGLAGVAYNEQFF.